Listed here are 9 T cell receptor beta chains from one sample, sequenced in a study of response to subunit inactivated influenza vaccine. TCRdb re-called the RT-PCR reads with MiXCR, one entry per CDR3 protein. In the table there are about 800,000 distinct CDR3 sequences, roughly 20% of which are singletons. The sample consisted of PBMCs from blood, taken more than 4 days after vaccination. The receptors shown here come from a man aged 45-60 years who received an inactivated influenza vaccine.

This clonotype is medium-sized in the sample. V is TRBV7-2 and J is TRBJ2-7; D possibly corresponds to TRBD1 (6 bases). There are 13 residues in the CDR3. V shed 2 bases and J shed 10 bases, with 15 bases lying between them. Germline CDR1 is SGHTA and CDR2 is FQGNSA. CDR3 residues: CASSLTGTQDQYF. DNA of the CDR3: TGTGCCAGCAGCTTAACAGGGACCCAAGATCAGTACTTC.

This clonotype was detected a few times. The V and J genes are TRBV21-1 and TRBJ1-4; TRBD1, the D gene given by the table, was not confirmed from the DNA. TRBV21-1 is tagged as a pseudogene. This CDR3 has 15 residues. Written as DNA, the CDR3 is TGTGCCAGCGCAGACGCCAGGGGGCCCAGCGAAAAACTGTTTTTT. Translated: CASADARGPSEKLFF.

The V gene is TRBV12-5, the J gene TRBJ1-2, with TRBD1 identical over 9 bases. V shed 6 bases and J 8 bases; nucleotides not matched to a gene: 7. Germline V gene data show CDR1 as LGHNT and CDR2 as FRNRAP. The CDR3 contains 13 residues. The CDR3 here is CASGTDRGGGYTF. In DNA form, the CDR3 reads TGTGCTAGTGGCACGGACAGGGGCGGAGGCTACACCTTC.

This clonotype was detected many times. V and J are TRBV6-5 and TRBJ2-7, with D perhaps matching TRBD1 or TRBD2 (5 bases each). V was clipped by 2 bases and J by 2 bases, with 10 bases between them. CDR1 and CDR2 (germline): MNHEY, SVGAGI. The CDR3 loop spans 14 amino acids. CDR3 loop: CASSYRQGPYEQYF. CDR3 in DNA: TGTGCCAGCAGTTACAGGCAGGGACCCTACGAGCAGTACTTC.

The chain joins TRBV12-5 to TRBJ2-3, with TRBD2 matching 8 bases. The V gene end was trimmed by 6 bases and the J gene end by 7 bases; junction bases not matched to a gene: 3. Germline CDR1 reads LGHNT; CDR2 reads FRNRAP. The CDR3 is 12 amino acids. The CDR3 region has the DNA TGTGCTAGTGGGCGGGGGGCTAATACGCAGTATTTT. As protein: CASGRGANTQYF.

V is TRBV11-2 and J is TRBJ2-7; 8 nucleotides line up with TRBD2. The CDR3 extends over 16 amino acids. V was clipped by 6 bases and J by 6 bases; unmatched bases: 16. Germline V gives CDR1 SGHAT, CDR2 FQNNGV. The CDR3 DNA follows: TGTGCCAGCAGACCTTCCATTACGGGAGGGCCGGGCGAGCAGTACTTC. Translated, it gives CASRPSITGGPGEQYF.

The V call is TRBV5-1, the J call TRBJ2-5, with 7 bases identical to TRBD2. Trimming at V came to 7 bases and at J to 2 bases, leaving 8 bases not matched to a gene. Germline V lookup: CDR1 SGHRS, CDR2 YFSETQ. The CDR3 is 14 residues long. The CDR3 DNA reads as TGCGCCAGCTTCGTCGCTAGCGGTCAAGAGACCCAGTACTTC. It encodes CASFVASGQETQYF.

In this sample, this clonotype turned up a few times. V and J are TRBV20-1 and TRBJ2-5; tentatively, D is TRBD2 (5 bases). The CDR3 loop spans 14 amino acids. Trimming left V 6 bases short and J 5 bases short, with 19 bases between. CDR1 and CDR2 from the germline V gene are DFQATT and SNEGSKA (reference sequence). CDR3: CSAFRASRGETQYF. The CDR3 nucleotides are TGCAGTGCCTTTCGGGCCTCCCGAGGGGAGACCCAGTACTTC.

The chain employs TRBV2 and TRBJ2-7, with a weak D call TRBD1 (5 bases). The CDR3 runs 14 residues. Trimming stripped 3 bases from V and 6 bases from J, with 15 bases between. CDR1 is SNHLY, CDR2 FYNNEI, per germline. CDR3: CASSDPQGLSEQYF. The CDR3, as DNA: TGTGCCAGCAGTGATCCCCAGGGCCTGAGCGAGCAGTACTTC.